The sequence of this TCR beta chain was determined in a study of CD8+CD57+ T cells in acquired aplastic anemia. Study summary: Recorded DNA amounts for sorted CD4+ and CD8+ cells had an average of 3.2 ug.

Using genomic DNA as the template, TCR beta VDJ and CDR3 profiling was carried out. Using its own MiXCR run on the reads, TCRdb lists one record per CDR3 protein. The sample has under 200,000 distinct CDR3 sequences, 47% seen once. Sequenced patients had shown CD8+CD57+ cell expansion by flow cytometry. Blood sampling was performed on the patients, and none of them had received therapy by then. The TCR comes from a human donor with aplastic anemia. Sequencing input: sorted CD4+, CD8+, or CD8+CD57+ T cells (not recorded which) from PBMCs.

The CDR3 reads CAIKGDSNQPQHF. CDR3 nucleotide sequence: TGTGCCATCAAAGGTGATAGCAATCAGCCCCAGCATTTT. V gene TRBV10-3 combines with J gene TRBJ1-5; no clear D gene. This CDR3 spans 13 amino acids. The V gene's germline CDR1 is ENHRY and CDR2 SYGVKD. V lost 7 bases and J lost 0, with 7 bases in between.